This T cell receptor beta chain was profiled in a study of radiation and T cells in renal cell carcinoma. Notes on the study in general: From baseline, blood top tumor clonotypes peaked at 2 weeks post-radiation.

Germline V gene data show CDR1 as SGDLS and CDR2 as YYNGEE. This CDR3 contains 15 residues. V was trimmed by 0 bases and J by 0 bases, leaving 10 bases between them. As to this clone: The antigen is not known.

The assay was immunoSEQ multiplex PCR, and TCRdb's table has in-frame clones only and misses some. In the table there are more than 150,000 clones, approximately 88% of which are singletons. The time point denotes: blood 2 weeks post-SBRT. This sample's treatment: 15 Gy SBRT to primary tumor, nephrectomy 4 weeks later. The chain recombines TRBV9 with TRBJ2-7; no definite D call. This clonotype was obtained from a woman between 45 and 60 years old with renal cell carcinoma. The sample in question was blood, obtained from a patient whose treatment included radiotherapy and nephrectomy. The CDR3 reads CASSVGGYNSYEQYF. The CDR3 DNA reads as TGTGCCAGCAGCGTAGGCGGCTATAACTCCTACGAGCAGTACTTC.